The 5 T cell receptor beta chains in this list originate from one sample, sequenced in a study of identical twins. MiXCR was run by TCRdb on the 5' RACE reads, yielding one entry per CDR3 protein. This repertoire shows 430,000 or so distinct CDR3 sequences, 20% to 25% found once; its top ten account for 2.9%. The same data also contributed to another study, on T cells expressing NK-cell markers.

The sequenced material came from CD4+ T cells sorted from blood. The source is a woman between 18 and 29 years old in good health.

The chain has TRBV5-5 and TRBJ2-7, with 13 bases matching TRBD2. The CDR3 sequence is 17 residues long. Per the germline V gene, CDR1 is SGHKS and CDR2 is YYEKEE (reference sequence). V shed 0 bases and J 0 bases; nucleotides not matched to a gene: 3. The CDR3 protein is CASSLELAGGGSYEQYF. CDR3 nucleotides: TGTGCCAGCAGCTTGGAACTAGCGGGAGGGGGCTCCTACGAGCAGTACTTC.

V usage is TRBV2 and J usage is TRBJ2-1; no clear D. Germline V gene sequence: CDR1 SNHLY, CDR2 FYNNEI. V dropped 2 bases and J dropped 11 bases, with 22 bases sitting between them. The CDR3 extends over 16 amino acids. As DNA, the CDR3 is TGTGCCAGCAGTGAATTTGTATCGGTACCCCAACTACAGCAGTTCTTC. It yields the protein CASSEFVSVPQLQQFF.

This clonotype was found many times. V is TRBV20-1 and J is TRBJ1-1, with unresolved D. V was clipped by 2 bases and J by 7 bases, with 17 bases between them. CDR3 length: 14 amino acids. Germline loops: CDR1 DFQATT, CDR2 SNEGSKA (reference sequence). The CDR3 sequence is CSARPHYVDSEAFF. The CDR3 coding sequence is TGCAGTGCTAGACCCCACTACGTGGATAGTGAAGCTTTCTTT.

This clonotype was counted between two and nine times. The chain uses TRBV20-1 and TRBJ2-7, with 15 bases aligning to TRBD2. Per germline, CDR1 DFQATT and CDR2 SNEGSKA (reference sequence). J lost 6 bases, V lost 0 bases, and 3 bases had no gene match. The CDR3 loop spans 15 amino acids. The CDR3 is CSARDRGLAGGEQYF. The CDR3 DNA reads TGCAGTGCTAGAGATCGGGGACTAGCGGGAGGCGAGCAGTACTTC.

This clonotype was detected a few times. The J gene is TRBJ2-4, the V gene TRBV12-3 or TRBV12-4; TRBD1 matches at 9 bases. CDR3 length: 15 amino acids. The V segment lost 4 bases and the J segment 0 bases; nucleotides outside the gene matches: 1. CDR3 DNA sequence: TGTGCCAGCAGTTACAGGGGGCAAGCCAAAAACATTCAGTACTTC. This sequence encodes CASSYRGQAKNIQYF.